This TCR beta chain was recorded in a study of monozygotic twins with inflammatory bowel disease. The CDR3 contains 12 residues. Reanalyzing the 5' RACE reads, TCRdb keeps one entry per CDR3 protein, without DNA. This sample's clone table lists a few hundred thousand distinct CDR3 sequences. A 2.5 ml blood sample was drawn per donor. The receptor comes from a human donor with ulcerative colitis or Crohn's disease, or a healthy co-twin of an affected twin (not recorded which). The chain is built from TRBV12-3 or TRBV12-4 and TRBJ2-7. The sample comprised blood. The CDR3 is CASSRSSYEQYF.